This is a list of T cell receptor beta chains from one sample in a study of pediatric ulcerative colitis. Data came from immunoSEQ multiplex PCR; TCRdb stores just in-frame clones and leaves some out. This table has roughly 17,000 clones, 65% to 75% appearing once. Sequencing was done on a sample of gut tissue. The receptor set was obtained from a girl between 5 and 17 years old with moderate ulcerative colitis. CDR3s include the opening cysteine and the closing phenylalanine or tryptophan. The D gene is left open where the match is weak. A clone size is listed for some rows: how often the clone was seen (once, few, many), or a class if it is expanded.

d_gene	v_gene	abundance	j_gene	CDR3nt	CDR3aa
.	TRBV6-6	.	TRBJ1-2	TGTGCCAGCAGTTCCCTTAGAAACGAAGGAAACTATGGCTACACCTTC	CASSSLRNEGNYGYTF
TRBD2	TRBV9	.	TRBJ2-1	TGTGCCAGCAGCCCTAGCGGGCGTTACAATGAGCAGTTCTTC	CASSPSGRYNEQFF
.	TRBV7-9	.	TRBJ2-1	TGTGCCAGCAGCCCACCGTTCAGACACCCGCTCCATGAGCAGTTCTTC	CASSPPFRHPLHEQFF
.	TRBV7-9	.	TRBJ2-2	TGTGCCAGCAGCTTAGTTTCGGAGGGCGGGGAGCTGTTTTTT	CASSLVSEGGELFF
.	TRBV6-4	.	TRBJ2-1	TGTGCCAGCTCCACAGGGATATCCGGCAATGAGCAGTTCTTC	CASSTGISGNEQFF
.	TRBV21-1	.	TRBJ1-2	TGTGCCACCCATGGACCGACGGTCCCTCTTGGCTACACCTTC	CATHGPTVPLGYTF
TRBD1	TRBV5-1	once	TRBJ1-3	TGCGCCAGCAGCGGGGGGGACAGTCGCCCTGGAAACACCATATATTTT	CASSGGDSRPGNTIYF
.	TRBV7-2	few	TRBJ2-2	TGTGCCAGCAGCTTAGCAGTGGTACTTACGAACACCGGGGAGCTGTTTTTT	CASSLAVVLTNTGELFF
.	TRBV6-1	.	TRBJ2-2	TGTGCCAGCAGTGGAGGGTATGTCACCGGGGAGCTGTTTTTT	CASSGGYVTGELFF
.	TRBV13	.	TRBJ1-6	TGTGCCAGCAGCTTGCTGGATAATTCACCCCTCCACTTT	CASSLLDNSPLHF
TRBD1	TRBV9	.	TRBJ1-3	TGTGCCAGCAGCAGTTTGACAGGGCCTGGAAACACCATATATTTT	CASSSLTGPGNTIYF
TRBD1	TRBV10-2	.	TRBJ1-1	TGCGCCAGCAGTAAACCGGGACAGGGGGAAACTGAAGCTTTCTTT	CASSKPGQGETEAFF
.	TRBV21-1	.	TRBJ1-2	TGTGCCAGCAGTCCGGGTGCCTACAGAGCTAACTATGGCTACACCTTC	CASSPGAYRANYGYTF
TRBD1	TRBV7-9	few	TRBJ1-6	TGTGCCAGCAGCTCCCAGGGGGATTCACCCCTCCACTTT	CASSSQGDSPLHF
TRBD1	TRBV19	.	TRBJ2-2	TGTGCCAGTAGCCCGGGACAGGGAAGTCGTACCGGGGAGCTGTTTTTT	CASSPGQGSRTGELFF
TRBD2	TRBV5-8	.	TRBJ2-5	TGTGCCAGCAGCACCCTCTCAGGACTAGCGGGATGGGGGACCCAGTACTTC	CASSTLSGLAGWGTQYF
TRBD2	TRBV27	.	TRBJ2-7	TGTGCCAGCATGTCTGGTTCTAGCGGGACGTACGAGCAGTACTTC	CASMSGSSGTYEQYF
TRBD2	TRBV10-1	.	TRBJ2-5	TGCGCCAGCAGTGAGGTAGCGGGGAGCCAAGAGACCCAGTACTTC	CASSEVAGSQETQYF
.	TRBV19	.	TRBJ1-4	TGTGCCAGTAAGAGAGTCGGTGAAAAACTGTTTTTT	CASKRVGEKLFF
.	TRBV4-1	.	TRBJ2-3	TGCGCCAGCAGCCAAGATTGGCCAGCGATCACAGATACGCAGTATTTT	CASSQDWPAITDTQYF
TRBD1	TRBV27	.	TRBJ1-1	TGTGCCAGCAGCCGACAGGGGACTGGGGAAGCTTTCTTT	CASSRQGTGEAFF
.	TRBV6-5	.	TRBJ2-3	TGTGCCAGCAGTTACTCCCGGGAGACAGATACGCAGTATTTT	CASSYSRETDTQYF
.	TRBV18	.	TRBJ2-2	TGTGCCAGCTCACCATACAGCAACACCGGGGAGCTGTTTTTT	CASSPYSNTGELFF
.	TRBV6-1	few	TRBJ1-5	TGTGCCAGCAGCGGGCTGTGGGGGGATCAGCCCCAGCATTTT	CASSGLWGDQPQHF
.	TRBV5-1	.	TRBJ2-3	TGCGCCAGCAGCTTGACTGGACAAGATACGCAGTATTTT	CASSLTGQDTQYF
TRBD1	TRBV13	.	TRBJ2-1	TGTGCCAGCAGCCCGGACAGGGGGGAGTTCTCCTACAATGAGCAGTTCTTC	CASSPDRGEFSYNEQFF
TRBD2	TRBV7-7	.	TRBJ2-3	TGTGCTAGCAGCGCGACTAGCGGGTCCACAGATACGCAGTATTTT	CASSATSGSTDTQYF
TRBD1	TRBV15	.	TRBJ1-5	TGTGCCACCAGCAGAGAGACAGGGATCAATCAGCCCCAGCATTTT	CATSRETGINQPQHF
.	TRBV6-1	.	TRBJ1-4	TGTGCCAGCAGGGCCTATCCAAAACTGTTTTTT	CASRAYPKLFF
TRBD1	TRBV7-2	.	TRBJ2-7	TGTGCCAGCAGCTTAGGGGACAGGGACCTCCCGGAGCAGTACTTC	CASSLGDRDLPEQYF
.	TRBV19	.	TRBJ2-1	TGTGCCAGTAGTCCGACGGGGGGCAGCTCCTACAATGAGCAGTTCTTC	CASSPTGGSSYNEQFF
.	TRBV14	.	TRBJ1-1	TGTGCCAGCAGCCAAGATCAGGGGCGGGAAGCTTTCTTT	CASSQDQGREAFF
.	TRBV6-5	few	TRBJ2-6	TGTGCCAGCAGTTACTCCGCGTCTGGGGCCAACGTCCTGACTTTC	CASSYSASGANVLTF
.	TRBV4-1	.	TRBJ2-1	TGCGCCAGCAGCCCGGGACCAGGTCTCAATGAGCAGTTCTTC	CASSPGPGLNEQFF
TRBD2	TRBV4-2	.	TRBJ2-3	TGTGCCAGCAGCCAAGGGACTAGCGCGGATACGCAGTATTTT	CASSQGTSADTQYF
.	TRBV18	.	TRBJ1-5	TGTGCCAGCTCTTCGTCGAGCAATCAGCCCCAGCATTTT	CASSSSSNQPQHF
TRBD2	TRBV18	once	TRBJ2-1	TGTGCCAGCTCACCAAGAGCGGGAGTATGGAATCAGCAGTTCTTC	CASSPRAGVWNQQFF
TRBD2	TRBV7-3	few	TRBJ2-1	TGTGCCAGCAGCTTTTGGCTAGCGGGATCGAGGAATGAGCAGTTCTTC	CASSFWLAGSRNEQFF
.	TRBV23-1	.	TRBJ1-3	TGCGCCAGCAGTCGTGGGGGCTCTGGAAACACCATATATTTT	CASSRGGSGNTIYF
TRBD2	TRBV15	.	TRBJ2-5	TGTGCCACCAGCAGAGGGGATAGCGGGGGTGCTTCGGAGACCCAGTACTTC	CATSRGDSGGASETQYF
TRBD2	TRBV9	.	TRBJ2-3	TGTGCCAGCAGCTCAGTTAGCGGGAGCCTTAGATATTTT	CASSSVSGSLRYF
.	TRBV6-5	.	TRBJ2-3	TGTGCCAGCAGCGACACAGGGCTGTGGACAGATACGCAGTATTTT	CASSDTGLWTDTQYF
TRBD1	TRBV5-4	.	TRBJ1-2	TGTGCCAGCAGCCAATCCCCCACAGGGGCGTATGGCTACACCTTC	CASSQSPTGAYGYTF
.	TRBV2	.	TRBJ2-3	TGTGCCAGCGCAAGATGGGGGAGTAGCACAGATACGCAGTATTTT	CASARWGSSTDTQYF
TRBD2	TRBV6-1	.	TRBJ2-7	TGTGCCAGCAGTGATCCTAGCGGGGGGTTCCACGAGCAGTACTTC	CASSDPSGGFHEQYF
.	TRBV6-5	few	TRBJ1-2	TGTGCCAGCAGCCCTGGACGGTCCTATGGCTACACCTTC	CASSPGRSYGYTF